The present entry profiles one T cell receptor (beta chain) with its context. Its antigen is undetermined. The germline V gene has CDR1 LNHDA and CDR2 SQIVND (reference sequence). The germline V and J ends were trimmed by 1 base and 6 bases, with 21 bases remaining between them. There are 17 residues in the CDR3. Naive CD8 isolation took CD45RO-negative cells positively selected for CCR7 and excluded terminally differentiated effector memory CD45RA+ cells. The donors were all Caucasian adults (living in Nashville, Tennessee). The data stem from a study of shared clonotypes between healthy human individuals. Study context: The cohort had two women and a few men, ages 18 to 49. Study-wide points: Clonotype sharing across a handful of donors was observed for 5% to 6.5% of naive CD4 clonotypes.

Assay: immunoSEQ multiplex PCR; the TCRdb copy retains only in-frame clones and omits some. Seen here are roughly 2.1 million clones, approximately 94% observed once, and the top ten hold roughly 1.8%. Sequencing input: naive CD8+ T cells from PBMCs. The chain joins TRBV19 to TRBJ1-2, with a tentative D call TRBD1 (5 bases). The clonotype originates from a young man in good health. Some clones in this sample may be carry-over from other donors' samples. The CDR3 DNA follows: TGTGCCAGTAGTATAGCCCCTCTTCCGGGACCGGGGGATGGCTACACCTTC. It encodes CASSIAPLPGPGDGYTF.